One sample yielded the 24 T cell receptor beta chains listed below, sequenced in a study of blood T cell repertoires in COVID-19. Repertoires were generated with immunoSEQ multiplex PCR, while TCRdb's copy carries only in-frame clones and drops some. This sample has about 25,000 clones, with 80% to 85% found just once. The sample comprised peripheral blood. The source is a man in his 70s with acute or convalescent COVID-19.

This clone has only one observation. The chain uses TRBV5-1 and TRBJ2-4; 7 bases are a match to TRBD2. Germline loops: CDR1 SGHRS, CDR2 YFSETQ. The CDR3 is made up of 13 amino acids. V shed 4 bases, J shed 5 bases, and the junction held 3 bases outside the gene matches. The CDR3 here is CASSPTSENIQYF. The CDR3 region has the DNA TGCGCCAGCAGCCCAACTAGCGAAAACATTCAGTACTTC.

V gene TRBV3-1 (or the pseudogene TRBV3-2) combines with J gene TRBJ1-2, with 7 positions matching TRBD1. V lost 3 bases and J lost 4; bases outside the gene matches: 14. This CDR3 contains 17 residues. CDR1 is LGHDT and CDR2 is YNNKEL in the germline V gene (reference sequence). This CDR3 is CASSQDGSWTGRYGYTF. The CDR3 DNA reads TGTGCCAGCAGCCAGGATGGATCTTGGACAGGACGCTATGGCTACACCTTC.

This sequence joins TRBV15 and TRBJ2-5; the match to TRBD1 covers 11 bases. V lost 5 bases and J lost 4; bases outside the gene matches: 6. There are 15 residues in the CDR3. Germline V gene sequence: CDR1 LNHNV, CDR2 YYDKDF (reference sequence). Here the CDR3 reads CATSGGQGVGETQYF. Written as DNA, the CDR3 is TGTGCCACCAGCGGGGGACAGGGGGTAGGAGAGACCCAGTACTTC.

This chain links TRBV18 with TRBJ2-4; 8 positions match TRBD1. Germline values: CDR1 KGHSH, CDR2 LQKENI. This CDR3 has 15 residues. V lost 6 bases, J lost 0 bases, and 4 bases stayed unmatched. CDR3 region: CASSPGGIAKNIQYF. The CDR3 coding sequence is TGTGCCAGCTCTCCAGGGGGCATAGCCAAAAACATTCAGTACTTC.

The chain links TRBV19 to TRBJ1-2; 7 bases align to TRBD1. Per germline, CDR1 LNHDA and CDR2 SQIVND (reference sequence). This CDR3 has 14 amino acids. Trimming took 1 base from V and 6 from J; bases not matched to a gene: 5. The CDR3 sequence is CASSIAGGGHGYTF. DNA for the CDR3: TGTGCCAGTAGTATAGCAGGAGGGGGCCATGGCTACACCTTC.

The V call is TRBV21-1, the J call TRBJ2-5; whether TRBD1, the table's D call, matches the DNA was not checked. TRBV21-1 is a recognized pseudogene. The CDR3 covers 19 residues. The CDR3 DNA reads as TGTGCCAGCAGCAAAGGGACTCTTCCGATTGGGACAGGGGAAGAGACCCAGTACTTC. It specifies CASSKGTLPIGTGEETQYF.

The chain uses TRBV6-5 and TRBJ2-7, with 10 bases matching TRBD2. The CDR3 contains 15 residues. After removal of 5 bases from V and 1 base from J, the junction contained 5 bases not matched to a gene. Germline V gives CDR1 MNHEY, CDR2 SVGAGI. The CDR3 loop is CASSPTSGESYEQYF. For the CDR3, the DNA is TGTGCCAGCAGTCCCACTAGCGGGGAGTCCTACGAGCAGTACTTC.

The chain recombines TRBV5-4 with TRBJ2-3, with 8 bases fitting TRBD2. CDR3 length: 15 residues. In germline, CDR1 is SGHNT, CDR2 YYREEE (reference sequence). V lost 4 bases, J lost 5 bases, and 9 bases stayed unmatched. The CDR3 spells CASSATGLVVDTQYF. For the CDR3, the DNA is TGTGCCAGCAGCGCCACGGGACTAGTCGTAGATACGCAGTATTTT.

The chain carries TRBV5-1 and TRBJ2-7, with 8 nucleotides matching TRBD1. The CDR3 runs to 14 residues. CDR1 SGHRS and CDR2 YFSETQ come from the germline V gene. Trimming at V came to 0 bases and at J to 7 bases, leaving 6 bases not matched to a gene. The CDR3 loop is CASSLVQGAQEQYF. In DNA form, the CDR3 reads TGCGCCAGCAGCTTGGTTCAGGGGGCGCAGGAGCAGTACTTC. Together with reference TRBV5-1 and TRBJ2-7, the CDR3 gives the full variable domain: KAGVTQTPRYLIKTRGQQVTLSCSPISGHRSVSWYQQTPGQGLQFLFEYFSETQRNKGNFPGRFSGRQFSNSRSEMNVSTLELGDSALYLCASSLVQGAQEQYFGPGTRLTVT.

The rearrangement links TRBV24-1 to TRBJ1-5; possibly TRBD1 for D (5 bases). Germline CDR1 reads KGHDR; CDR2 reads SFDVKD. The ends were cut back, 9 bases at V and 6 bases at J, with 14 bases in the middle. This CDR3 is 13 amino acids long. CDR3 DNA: TGTGCCACCCAAGGGGAAAACAGTCAGCCCCAGCATTTT. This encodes CATQGENSQPQHF.

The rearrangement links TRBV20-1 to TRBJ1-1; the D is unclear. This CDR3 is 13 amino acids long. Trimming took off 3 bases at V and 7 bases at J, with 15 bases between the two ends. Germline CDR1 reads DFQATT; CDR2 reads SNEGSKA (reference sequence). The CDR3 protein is CSASWGGAFEAFF. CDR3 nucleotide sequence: TGCAGTGCTAGTTGGGGAGGCGCTTTTGAAGCTTTCTTT.

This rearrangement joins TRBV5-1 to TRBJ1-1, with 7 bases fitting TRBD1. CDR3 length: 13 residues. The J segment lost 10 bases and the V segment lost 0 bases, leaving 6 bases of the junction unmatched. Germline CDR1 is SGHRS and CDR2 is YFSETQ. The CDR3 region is CASSLVGTDRAFF. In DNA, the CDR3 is TGCGCCAGCAGCTTGGTTGGGACAGACAGAGCTTTCTTT. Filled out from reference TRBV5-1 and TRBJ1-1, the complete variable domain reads KAGVTQTPRYLIKTRGQQVTLSCSPISGHRSVSWYQQTPGQGLQFLFEYFSETQRNKGNFPGRFSGRQFSNSRSEMNVSTLELGDSALYLCASSLVGTDRAFFGQGTRLTVV.

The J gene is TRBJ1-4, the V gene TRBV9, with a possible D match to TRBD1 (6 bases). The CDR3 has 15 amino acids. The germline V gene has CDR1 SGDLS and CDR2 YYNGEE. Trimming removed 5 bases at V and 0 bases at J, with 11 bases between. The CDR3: CASSQGIATNEKLFF. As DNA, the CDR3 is TGTGCCAGCAGTCAGGGGATCGCAACTAATGAAAAACTGTTTTTT.

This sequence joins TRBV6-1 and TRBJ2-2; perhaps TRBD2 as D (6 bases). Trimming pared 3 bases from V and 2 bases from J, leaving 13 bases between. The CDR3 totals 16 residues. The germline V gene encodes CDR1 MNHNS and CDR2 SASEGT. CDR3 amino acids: CASSDGRQLNTGELFF. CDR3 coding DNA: TGTGCCAGCAGTGACGGGAGACAGCTAAACACCGGGGAGCTGTTTTTT.

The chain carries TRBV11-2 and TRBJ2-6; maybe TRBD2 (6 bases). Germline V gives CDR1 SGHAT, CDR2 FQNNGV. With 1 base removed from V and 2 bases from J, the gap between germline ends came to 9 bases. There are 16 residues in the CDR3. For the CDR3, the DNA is TGTGCCAGCAGCTTAGCGGGGGTAGCTGGGGCCAACGTCCTGACTTTC. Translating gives CASSLAGVAGANVLTF. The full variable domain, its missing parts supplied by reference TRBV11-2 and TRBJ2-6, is EAGVAQSPRYKIIEKRQSVAFWCNPISGHATLYWYQQILGQGPKLLIQFQNNGVVDDSQLPKDRFSAERLKGVDSTLKIQPAKLEDSAVYLCASSLAGVAGANVLTFGAGSRLTVL.

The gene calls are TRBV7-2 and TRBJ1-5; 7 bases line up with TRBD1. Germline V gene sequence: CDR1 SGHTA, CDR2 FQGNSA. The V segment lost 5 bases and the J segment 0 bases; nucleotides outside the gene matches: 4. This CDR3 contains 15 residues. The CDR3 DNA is TGTGCCAGCAGCCCTACAGGGGTTAGCAATCAGCCCCAGCATTTT. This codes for CASSPTGVSNQPQHF.

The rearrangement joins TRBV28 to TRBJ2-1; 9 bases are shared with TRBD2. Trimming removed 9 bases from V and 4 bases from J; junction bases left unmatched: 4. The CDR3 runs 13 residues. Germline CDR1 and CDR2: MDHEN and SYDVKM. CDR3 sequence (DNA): TGTGCCAGTCTTAGCGGGGGATACAATGAGCAGTTCTTC. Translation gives CASLSGGYNEQFF.

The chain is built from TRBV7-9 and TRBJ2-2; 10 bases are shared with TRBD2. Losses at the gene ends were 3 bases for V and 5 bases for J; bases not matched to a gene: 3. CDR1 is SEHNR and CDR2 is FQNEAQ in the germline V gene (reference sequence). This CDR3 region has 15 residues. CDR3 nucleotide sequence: TGTGCCAGCAGCTTTACTAGCGGGGCAACCGGGGAGCTGTTTTTT. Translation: CASSFTSGATGELFF.

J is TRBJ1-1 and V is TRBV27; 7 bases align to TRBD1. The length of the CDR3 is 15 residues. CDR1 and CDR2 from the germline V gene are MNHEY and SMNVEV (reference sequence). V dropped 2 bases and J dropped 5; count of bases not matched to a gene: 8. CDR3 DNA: TGTGCCAGCAGTTTAGCAAATACAGGGGCGACTGAAGCTTTCTTT. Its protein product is CASSLANTGATEAFF.

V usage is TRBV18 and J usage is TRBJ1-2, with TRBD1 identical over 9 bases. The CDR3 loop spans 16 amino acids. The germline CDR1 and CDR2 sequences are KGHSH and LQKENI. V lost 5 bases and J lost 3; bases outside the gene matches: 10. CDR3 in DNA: TGTGCCAGCTCATTGACCGGGACAGGGAAGCACTATGGCTACACCTTC. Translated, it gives CASSLTGTGKHYGYTF. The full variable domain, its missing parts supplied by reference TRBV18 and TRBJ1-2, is NAGVMQNPRHLVRRRGQEARLRCSPMKGHSHVYWYRQLPEEGLKFMVYLQKENIIDESGMPKERFSAEFPKEGPSILRIQQVVRGDSAAYFCASSLTGTGKHYGYTFGSGTRLTVV.

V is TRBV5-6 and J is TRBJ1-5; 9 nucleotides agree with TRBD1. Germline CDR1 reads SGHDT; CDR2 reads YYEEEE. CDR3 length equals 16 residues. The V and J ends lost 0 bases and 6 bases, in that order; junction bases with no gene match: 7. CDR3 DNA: TGTGCCAGCAGCTTGGAGACAGGGGGGACAGGTCAGCCCCAGCATTTT. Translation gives CASSLETGGTGQPQHF.

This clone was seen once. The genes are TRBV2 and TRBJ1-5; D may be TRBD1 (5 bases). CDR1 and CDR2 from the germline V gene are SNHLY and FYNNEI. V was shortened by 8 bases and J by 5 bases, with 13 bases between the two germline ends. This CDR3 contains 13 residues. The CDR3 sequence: CASEGGEHQPQHF. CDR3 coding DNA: TGTGCCAGCGAGGGAGGGGAACATCAGCCCCAGCATTTT.

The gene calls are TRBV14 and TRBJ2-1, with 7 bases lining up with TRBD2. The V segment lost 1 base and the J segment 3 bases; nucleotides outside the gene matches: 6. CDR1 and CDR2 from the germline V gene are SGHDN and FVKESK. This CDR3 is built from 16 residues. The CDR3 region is CASSQVRAGDYNEQFF. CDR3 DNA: TGTGCCAGCAGCCAAGTAAGGGCGGGGGACTACAATGAGCAGTTCTTC. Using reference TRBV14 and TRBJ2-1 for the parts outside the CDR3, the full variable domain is EAGVTQFPSHSVIEKGQTVTLRCDPISGHDNLYWYRRVMGKEIKFLLHFVKESKQDESGMPNNRFLAERTGGTYSTLKVQPAELEDSGVYFCASSQVRAGDYNEQFFGPGTRLTVL.

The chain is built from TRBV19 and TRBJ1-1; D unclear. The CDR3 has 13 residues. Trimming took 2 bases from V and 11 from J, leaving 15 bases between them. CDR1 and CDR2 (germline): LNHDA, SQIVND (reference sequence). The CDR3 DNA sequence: TGTGCCAGTAGTATACGCGTTGCCGTTCGGGCTTTCTTT. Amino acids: CASSIRVAVRAFF. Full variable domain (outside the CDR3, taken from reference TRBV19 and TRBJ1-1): DGGITQSPKYLFRKEGQNVTLSCEQNLNHDAMYWYRQDPGQGLRLIYYSQIVNDFQKGDIAEGYSVSREKKESFPLTVTSAQKNPTAFYLCASSIRVAVRAFFGQGTRLTVV.